Detailed here is one TCR beta chain. The antigen is not known. The CDR3 consists of 16 residues. From germline, CDR1 is SEHNR and CDR2 FQNEAQ (reference sequence). Unmatched junction bases numbered 15, after V lost 6 bases and J lost 5 bases. These data come from a study of blood T cells in healthy people across ages. Study observations and caveats: Those diversity estimates obtained from one million T cells were thought to be underestimates.

Combining a sample-barcoded 5' primer with a J-beta primer mix, a second PCR ran for roughly 7 to 12 cycles. TCRdb used MiXCR to reprocess the 5' RACE reads, holding one entry per CDR3 protein. The sample has hundreds of thousands of distinct CDR3 sequences; roughly 25% are singletons. This sample also belongs to another study, concerning T cells of mothers and their children. That paper notes: A few healthy Caucasian mothers served as donors, and their six children did as well. The cDNA synthesis received all extracted RNA, at approximately 1.5 ug per 15 ul. The effect of thymic selection on TCR recombination output is similar between related and unrelated pairs.

Sequencing was carried out using blood. This chain uses TRBV7-9 with TRBJ2-7; 8 bases line up with TRBD1. The source is a boy aged 5 to 17 in good health. CDR3 region: CASRPGDGQGTHEQYF. In DNA form, the CDR3 reads TGTGCCAGCAGACCAGGAGACGGACAGGGTACCCACGAGCAGTACTTC.